This TCR beta chain was captured by sequencing in a study of blood T cell repertoires in COVID-19. This clone was seen more than once but under ten times. TCRdb's table, derived via immunoSEQ multiplex PCR, lists solely in-frame clones and lacks some. There are tens of thousands of clones in the sample; about four fifths occur only once, and more than 8.5% lies in the top ten. The ends lost 0 bases at V and 1 base at J; junction bases unmatched: 11. Germline V gives CDR1 LGHNA, CDR2 YSLEER. This CDR3 is 19 amino acids long. The gene calls are TRBV4-3 and TRBJ2-2; 7 bases align to TRBD1. The material sequenced was peripheral blood. The clonotype was recovered from a man between 60 and 70 years old in a cohort sampled during active COVID-19. The CDR3 DNA reads TGCGCCAGCAGCCAAGATCTAACGTTGACAGGGTGGAACACCGGGGAGCTGTTTTTT. It yields the protein CASSQDLTLTGWNTGELFF.